The 17 T cell receptor beta chains listed next were all sequenced from one sample in a study of T cell responses to AZD1222 COVID-19 vaccine. Sequencing used immunoSEQ multiplex PCR; TCRdb keeps in-frame clones, though not all of them. The table shows 90,000 to 130,000 clones, with roughly 92% occurring only once. Sequenced material: peripheral blood, taken 28 days after the second AZD1222 dose. These receptors all stem from an adult who received the AZD1222 COVID-19 vaccine.

The chain has TRBV6-5 and TRBJ2-7; D tentatively reads TRBD1 or TRBD2 (5 bases each). V lost 2 bases and J lost 5, with 7 bases in between. Germline V gene sequence: CDR1 MNHEY, CDR2 SVGAGI. This CDR3 spans 12 amino acids. For the CDR3, the DNA is TGTGCCAGCAGTTACCGGGGCAACGAGCAGTACTTC. It is translated as CASSYRGNEQYF.

This clone has more than one count but fewer than ten. V and J are TRBV18 and TRBJ2-1; 12 bases map to TRBD2. This CDR3 is built from 14 residues. Trimming took 0 bases from V and 9 from J; bases not matched to a gene: 0. Germline CDR1 KGHSH, CDR2 LQKENI. In nucleotides, the CDR3 is TGTGCCAGCTCACCACCGACTAGCGGGGGTGAGCAGTTCTTC. Amino acids: CASSPPTSGGEQFF.

The chain joins TRBV5-1 to TRBJ2-2; D ambiguous. Germline lookup yields CDR1 SGHRS and CDR2 YFSETQ. This CDR3 has 15 residues. The ends were cut back, 4 bases at V and 0 bases at J, with 10 bases in the middle. CDR3 amino acids: CASSEAGPNTGELFF. The CDR3, as DNA: TGCGCCAGCAGCGAAGCAGGACCGAACACCGGGGAGCTGTTTTTT.

The chain employs TRBV4-2 and TRBJ2-3, with a possible D match to TRBD1 (5 bases). Germline CDR1 is LGHNA and CDR2 is YNFKEQ. The CDR3 extends over 15 amino acids. V dropped 0 bases and J dropped 3 bases, with 10 bases sitting between them. CDR3 DNA: TGTGCCAGCAGCCAAGATTTGAGACAGACAGATACGCAGTATTTT. It codes for CASSQDLRQTDTQYF.

The chain joins TRBV11-2 to TRBJ2-7; possible D gene TRBD2, 8 bases. The CDR3 extends over 17 amino acids. CDR1 and CDR2 from the germline V gene are SGHAT and FQNNGV. Deletions cut 2 bases from V and 6 bases from J, with 23 bases between. The CDR3 coding sequence is TGTGCCAGCAGCTTAACATCAGGGGGAGCGGGGGCTGGCGAGCAGTACTTC. This encodes CASSLTSGGAGAGEQYF.

The CDR3 protein is CASSWRGEETQYF. The CDR3 DNA sequence: TGTGCCAGCAGCTGGCGGGGGGAAGAGACCCAGTACTTC. The chain links TRBV5-4 to TRBJ2-5, with 8 bases aligning to TRBD2. In germline, CDR1 is SGHNT, CDR2 YYREEE (reference sequence). The V segment lost 3 bases and the J segment 3 bases; nucleotides outside the gene matches: 1. The CDR3 runs to 13 residues.

This clone came up a few times. This chain joins TRBV7-9 and TRBJ2-1; TRBD2 matches 7 bases. Germline trimming cut 3 bases from V and 0 bases from J; bases unmatched to any gene: 8. CDR3 size: 17 residues. Germline V CDR1 and CDR2: SEHNR, FQNEAQ (reference sequence). The CDR3 coding sequence is TGTGCCAGCAGCTTCATGCTAGCGGCGGACTCCTACAATGAGCAGTTCTTC. Its protein is CASSFMLAADSYNEQFF.

The chain carries TRBV7-3 and TRBJ1-2; TRBD1 is a possible D gene (5 bases). This CDR3 is 13 amino acids long. The V end lost 5 bases, the J end lost 4 bases, and 11 bases lay between the germline ends. Germline CDR1 is SGHTA and CDR2 is FQGTGA. In DNA, the CDR3 is TGTGCCAGCAGCCCCGGGACGGCCTATGGCTACACCTTC. Protein: CASSPGTAYGYTF.

This clone has more than one count but fewer than ten. Other DNA sequences in the sample encode the same CDR3. This sequence joins TRBV18 and TRBJ1-5, with TRBD1 matching 9 bases. The CDR3 extends over 15 amino acids. Germline V CDR1 and CDR2: KGHSH, LQKENI. V lost 2 bases and J lost 4; bases outside the gene matches: 3. The CDR3 nucleotides are TGTGCCAGCTCACCAACGACAGGGGGAAATCAGCCCCAGCATTTT. Translated, it gives CASSPTTGGNQPQHF.

V usage is TRBV28 and J usage is TRBJ1-1; TRBD1 matches 8 bases. With V trimmed by 2 bases and J by 0 bases, 8 bases remained unmatched. CDR3 length: 17 residues. CDR1 is MDHEN and CDR2 is SYDVKM in the germline V gene. CDR3 nucleotides: TGTGCCAGCAGTTTAGAGGGACAGGCTTATATGAACACTGAAGCTTTCTTT. It specifies CASSLEGQAYMNTEAFF.

The chain couples TRBV6-5 to TRBJ2-3, with 12 bases fitting TRBD1. Germline assignment: CDR1 MNHEY and CDR2 SVGAGI. With 9 bases clipped from V and 5 bases from J, the junction kept 3 bases outside the gene matches. This CDR3 has 13 residues. The CDR3 reads CASRDRGLDTQYF. In DNA, the CDR3 is TGTGCCAGTCGGGACAGGGGGCTAGATACGCAGTATTTT.

The rearrangement uses TRBV3-1 (or the pseudogene TRBV3-2) and TRBJ2-2, with D unresolved. CDR3 size: 12 residues. The ends were cut back, 6 bases at V and 3 bases at J, with 5 bases in the middle. From germline, CDR1 is LGHDT and CDR2 YNNKEL (reference sequence). CDR3 loop: CASRQYTGELFF. DNA for the CDR3: TGTGCCAGCAGGCAGTACACCGGGGAGCTGTTTTTT.

This chain uses TRBV10-3 with TRBJ2-7, with 8 bases matching TRBD2. V dropped 10 bases and J dropped 3; count of bases not matched to a gene: 8. The CDR3 is made up of 13 amino acids. Germline values: CDR1 ENHRY, CDR2 SYGVKD. The CDR3 DNA sequence: TGTGCCAGCCGGGGACTAGGAGACTACGAGCAGTACTTC. It yields the protein CASRGLGDYEQYF.

The chain combines TRBV6-5 with TRBJ1-2, with a weak D call TRBD1 (5 bases). The CDR3 length is 16 residues. Trimming left V 2 bases short and J 0 bases short, with 13 bases between. In germline, CDR1 is MNHEY, CDR2 SVGAGI. The CDR3: CASSYGGAMTNYGYTF. As DNA, the CDR3 is TGTGCCAGCAGTTACGGCGGGGCGATGACTAACTATGGCTACACCTTC.

This chain uses TRBV10-3 with TRBJ2-1, with TRBD2 identical over 13 bases. Germline CDR1 is ENHRY and CDR2 is SYGVKD. CDR3 size: 19 residues. V was pared by 0 bases and J by 4 bases, with 9 bases of the junction left unmatched. CDR3 nucleotides: TGTGCCATCAGTGAGTCAGCCCTGGGACTAGCGGGGAGTTACAATGAGCAGTTCTTC. It translates to CAISESALGLAGSYNEQFF.

This clone was seen a handful of times. The chain carries TRBV6-4 and TRBJ2-5, with no clear D. Germline V gives CDR1 MRHNA, CDR2 SNTAGT. CDR3 length equals 15 residues. V was shortened by 0 bases and J by 2 bases, with 10 bases between the two germline ends. DNA of the CDR3: TGTGCCAGCAGTGACTCCTGTTGGGAACAAGAGACCCAGTACTTC. Translation gives CASSDSCWEQETQYF.

V and J are TRBV7-2 and TRBJ1-6, with D unresolved. V was shortened by 1 base and J by 14 bases, with 15 bases between the two germline ends. The length of the CDR3 is 14 residues. Germline CDR1 and CDR2: SGHTA and FQGNSA. This chain's CDR3 is CASSLVLSNWALHF. CDR3 nucleotide sequence: TGTGCCAGCAGCTTAGTTCTATCCAATTGGGCCCTCCACTTT.